This T cell receptor beta chain was profiled in a study of patients and donors after allogeneic stem cell transplantation. TCRdb reanalysed the RT-PCR reads using MiXCR and keeps one entry per CDR3 protein. Among 920,000 or so distinct CDR3 sequences listed, roughly 18% were seen once. V was shortened by 2 bases and J by 5 bases, with 10 bases between the two germline ends. The CDR3 is made up of 13 amino acids. This chain connects TRBV12-3 or TRBV12-4 to TRBJ2-7; D is ambiguous. The clonotype was recovered from a human donor who was either an allogeneic HSCT recipient or a stem cell or donor lymphocyte infusion donor (not recorded which). It is not recorded whose cells these are; they may come from a transplant donor. The specimen sequenced was blood, either unsorted or a sorted T cell fraction (not recorded which). CDR3 nucleotides: TGTGCCAGCAGTTTATGGCCGCAGGACGAGCAGTACTTC. This encodes CASSLWPQDEQYF.